The 20 T cell receptor beta chains reported below all come from one sample, sequenced in a study of early T cells in non-severe SARS-CoV-2 infection. In TCRdb, the 5' RACE reads were re-called with MiXCR into one record per CDR3 protein. This table has 70,000 to 75,000 distinct CDR3 sequences, 12% appearing once. The specimen was whole blood. Source of these receptors: an adult who was a healthcare worker with PCR-confirmed SARS-CoV-2 infection or an uninfected control (not recorded which).

This clonotype was found many times. CDR3 DNA sequence: TGTGCCAGCTCACTTCAGGCTAGCGGGCAGAACAATGAGCAGTTCTTC. It yields the protein CASSLQASGQNNEQFF. The V call is TRBV18, the J call TRBJ2-1, with TRBD2 identical over 8 bases. With 4 bases clipped from V and 5 bases from J, the junction kept 10 bases outside the gene matches. The CDR3 loop spans 16 amino acids. The germline gives CDR1 KGHSH, CDR2 LQKENI.

Ten or more counts support this clonotype. The chain has TRBV2 and TRBJ1-2; unclear D gene. Germline CDR1 and CDR2: SNHLY and FYNNEI. Trimming left V 5 bases short and J 0 bases short, with 10 bases between. This CDR3 region has 14 residues. The CDR3 sequence is CASSWTSSNYGYTF. The CDR3 DNA sequence: TGTGCCAGCAGTTGGACTTCTTCTAACTATGGCTACACCTTC.

This clonotype has only a few counts. This chain joins TRBV19 and TRBJ2-1, with D tentatively TRBD1 (6 bases). The germline V gene has CDR1 LNHDA and CDR2 SQIVND (reference sequence). V lost 4 bases, J lost 0 bases, and 22 bases lay in between. This CDR3 is built from 19 residues. The CDR3 protein is CASSTYSGTPRYSYNEQFF. The CDR3 DNA follows: TGTGCCAGTAGTACATATTCCGGGACACCTCGTTACTCCTACAATGAGCAGTTCTTC. Full variable domain (missing parts from reference TRBV19 and TRBJ2-1): DGGITQSPKYLFRKEGQNVTLSCEQNLNHDAMYWYRQDPGQGLRLIYYSQIVNDFQKGDIAEGYSVSREKKESFPLTVTSAQKNPTAFYLCASSTYSGTPRYSYNEQFFGPGTRLTVL.

Only a few counts were recorded for this clonotype. The chain couples TRBV3-1 to TRBJ2-7, with a weak D call TRBD2 (5 bases). V was shortened by 4 bases and J by 3 bases, with 16 bases between the two germline ends. CDR1 LGHDT and CDR2 YNNKEL come from the germline V gene (reference sequence). CDR3 length: 15 amino acids. This CDR3 reads CASSPSSLGVYEQYF. As DNA, the CDR3 is TGTGCCAGCAGCCCAAGTAGCCTGGGAGTCTACGAGCAGTACTTC.

This clonotype was counted only a few times. The chain couples TRBV7-9 to TRBJ2-2; 7 nucleotides match TRBD2. The V gene's germline CDR1 is SEHNR and CDR2 FQNEAQ (reference sequence). The CDR3 sequence is 15 residues long. J was trimmed by 4 bases and V by 1 base; bases with no gene match: 3. CDR3 residues: CASSLELAITGELFF. The CDR3 DNA is TGTGCCAGCAGCTTAGAACTAGCGATCACCGGGGAGCTGTTTTTT.

Ten or more counts support this clonotype. This chain connects TRBV2 to TRBJ2-2; perhaps TRBD1 as D (6 bases). Germline CDR1 SNHLY, CDR2 FYNNEI. The V gene lost 5 bases and the J gene lost 2 bases, with 15 bases spanning the gap. The CDR3 contains 16 residues. CDR3 coding DNA: TGTGCCAGCAGTCTACAGGGCCAGCACAACACCGGGGAGCTGTTTTTT. Protein product: CASSLQGQHNTGELFF.

This clonotype was seen repeatedly, ten times or more. V is TRBV7-3 and J is TRBJ2-2; possible D gene TRBD2, 5 bases. Trimming stripped 2 bases from V and 1 base from J, with 11 bases between. Germline V gives CDR1 SGHTA, CDR2 FQGTGA. The CDR3 covers 16 residues. This CDR3 reads CASSLYSAGNTGELFF. CDR3 coding DNA: TGTGCCAGCAGCTTATATAGCGCAGGGAACACCGGGGAGCTGTTTTTT.

This clonotype has at least ten counts. The chain couples TRBV5-6 to TRBJ2-1; tentatively, D is TRBD1 (6 bases). The CDR3 is 15 residues long. The V and J ends lost 1 base and 6 bases respectively, with 14 bases between them. CDR1 is SGHDT, CDR2 YYEEEE, per germline. The CDR3 DNA follows: TGTGCCAGCAGCTTGAAACAGGGTAGTTTCAATGAGCAGTTCTTC. Protein product: CASSLKQGSFNEQFF.

This clonotype appeared a few times. The chain links TRBV7-6 to TRBJ1-1; D unclear. V was clipped by 5 bases and J by 1 base, with 11 bases between them. This CDR3 contains 14 residues. Germline V CDR1 and CDR2: SGHVS, FNYEAQ. The CDR3, as DNA: TGTGCCAGCAGCCTGGCGGCAGGGAACACTGAAGCTTTCTTT. It specifies CASSLAAGNTEAFF.

This clonotype was counted a few times. This chain joins TRBV12-3 or TRBV12-4 and TRBJ2-7; D perhaps matches TRBD1 (5 bases). The CDR3 spans 15 residues. With 0 bases removed from V and 1 base from J, the gap between germline ends came to 10 bases. This CDR3 is CASSLARDLSYEQYF. The CDR3 nucleotides are TGTGCCAGCAGTTTAGCCAGGGATCTTTCCTACGAGCAGTACTTC.

This chain joins TRBV2 and TRBJ1-5; 7 bases agree with TRBD1. This CDR3 spans 15 amino acids. From germline, CDR1 is SNHLY and CDR2 FYNNEI. The V and J ends lost 2 bases and 2 bases, in that order; junction bases with no gene match: 3. CDR3 amino acids: CASSEKGAGNQPQHF. The CDR3 DNA sequence: TGTGCCAGCAGTGAAAAGGGGGCGGGCAATCAGCCCCAGCATTTT.

This clonotype was seen a few times. This chain links TRBV6-4 with TRBJ2-1, with a tentative D call TRBD1 (6 bases). The V and J ends lost 6 bases and 2 bases respectively, with 17 bases between them. The CDR3 has 16 amino acids. The germline V gene encodes CDR1 MRHNA and CDR2 SNTAGT. As DNA, the CDR3 is TGTGCCAGCAGCCTAGGTTTAGGGGGACCCTACAATGAGCAGTTCTTC. This encodes CASSLGLGGPYNEQFF.

This clonotype was counted between two and nine times. The chain employs TRBV6-1 and TRBJ2-2; possible D gene TRBD2, 6 bases. The CDR3 runs to 12 residues. V was trimmed by 8 bases and J by 4 bases, leaving 8 bases between them. Germline CDR1 and CDR2: MNHNS and SASEGT. The CDR3: CASPGGTGELFF. DNA for the CDR3: TGTGCCAGCCCCGGGGGCACCGGGGAGCTGTTTTTT.

This clonotype occurred many times. The CDR3 spells CASSQGDRGAFF. The CDR3 DNA sequence: TGCGCCAGCAGCCAGGGAGACCGCGGAGCTTTCTTT. The J gene is TRBJ1-1, the V gene TRBV5-1; tentative D call: TRBD1 (5 bases). CDR1 and CDR2 (germline): SGHRS, YFSETQ. V lost 4 bases to trimming and J lost 10 bases, with 14 bases between them. The CDR3 runs 12 residues.

This clonotype occurred many times. The chain joins TRBV20-1 to TRBJ1-6, with D maybe TRBD1 (6 bases). Germline lookup yields CDR1 DFQATT and CDR2 SNEGSKA (reference sequence). The CDR3 runs 14 residues. Trimming pared 6 bases from V and 6 bases from J, leaving 15 bases between. The CDR3 region has the DNA TGCAGTGCACTTAAGGACAGTTTTAATTCACCCCTCCACTTT. Translating it yields CSALKDSFNSPLHF.

The V and J genes are TRBV24-1 and TRBJ2-1; the D is unclear. With 11 bases removed from V and 3 bases from J, the gap between germline ends came to 16 bases. This CDR3 region has 14 residues. In germline, CDR1 is KGHDR, CDR2 SFDVKD. The chain's CDR3 is CAILIRWGYNEQFF. As DNA, the CDR3 is TGTGCCATCCTTATCAGATGGGGCTACAATGAGCAGTTCTTC.

This clonotype was observed at least ten times. The chain carries TRBV20-1 and TRBJ1-6, with D perhaps TRBD1 (5 bases). The CDR3 runs 12 residues. V lost 5 bases to trimming and J lost 6 bases, with 8 bases between them. Germline loops: CDR1 DFQATT, CDR2 SNEGSKA (reference sequence). CDR3: CSASGGNSPLHF. CDR3 coding DNA: TGCAGTGCTTCCGGGGGTAATTCACCCCTCCACTTT.

This clonotype appeared a few times. The chain links TRBV7-8 to TRBJ2-2; maybe TRBD1 (6 bases). CDR1 is SGHVS and CDR2 is FQNEAQ in the germline V gene. The length of the CDR3 is 13 residues. Trimming took off 10 bases at V and 2 bases at J, with 11 bases between the two ends. CDR3 loop: CAISTGNTGELFF. In nucleotides, the CDR3 is TGTGCCATCTCGACAGGAAACACCGGGGAGCTGTTTTTT.

The V call is TRBV27, the J call TRBJ2-7; D possibly corresponds to TRBD1 (7 bases). Trimming left V 6 bases short and J 2 bases short, with 17 bases between. CDR1 is MNHEY and CDR2 is SMNVEV in the germline V gene (reference sequence). The CDR3 sequence is 15 residues long. CDR3 residues: CASSRWGDRTYEQYF. The CDR3 DNA is TGTGCCAGCAGCCGATGGGGGGACAGAACCTACGAGCAGTACTTC.

The chain combines TRBV5-1 with TRBJ1-2; no firm D call. Germline V gene data show CDR1 as SGHRS and CDR2 as YFSETQ. The CDR3 runs 13 residues. Trimming cost V 0 bases and J 8 bases, with 11 bases left between them. The CDR3 loop reads CASSLDVGYGYTF. The CDR3 DNA follows: TGCGCCAGCAGCTTGGACGTTGGGTACGGCTACACCTTC. The full variable domain, its missing parts supplied by reference TRBV5-1 and TRBJ1-2, is KAGVTQTPRYLIKTRGQQVTLSCSPISGHRSVSWYQQTPGQGLQFLFEYFSETQRNKGNFPGRFSGRQFSNSRSEMNVSTLELGDSALYLCASSLDVGYGYTFGSGTRLTVV.